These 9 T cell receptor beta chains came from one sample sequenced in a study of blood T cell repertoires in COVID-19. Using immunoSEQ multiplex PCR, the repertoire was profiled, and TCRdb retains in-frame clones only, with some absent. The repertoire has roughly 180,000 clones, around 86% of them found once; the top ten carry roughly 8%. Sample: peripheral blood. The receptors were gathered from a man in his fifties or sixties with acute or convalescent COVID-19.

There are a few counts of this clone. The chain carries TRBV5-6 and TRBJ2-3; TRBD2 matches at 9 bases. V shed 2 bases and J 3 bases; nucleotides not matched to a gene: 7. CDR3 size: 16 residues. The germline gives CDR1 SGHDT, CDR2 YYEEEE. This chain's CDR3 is CASSLGGLAVTDTQYF. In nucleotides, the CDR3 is TGTGCCAGCAGCTTAGGGGGACTAGCAGTAACAGATACGCAGTATTTT.

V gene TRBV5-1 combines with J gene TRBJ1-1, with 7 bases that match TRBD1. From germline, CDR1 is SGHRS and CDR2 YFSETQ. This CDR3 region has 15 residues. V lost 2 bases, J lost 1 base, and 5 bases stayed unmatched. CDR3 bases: TGCGCCAGCAGCTTTACAGGGGTCCCGAACACTGAAGCTTTCTTT. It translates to CASSFTGVPNTEAFF.

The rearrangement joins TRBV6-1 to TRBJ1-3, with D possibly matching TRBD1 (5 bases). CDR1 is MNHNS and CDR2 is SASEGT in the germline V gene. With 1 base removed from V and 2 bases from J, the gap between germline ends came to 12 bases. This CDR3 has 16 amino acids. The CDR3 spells CASSEVGHSAGNTIYF. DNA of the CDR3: TGTGCCAGCAGTGAAGTGGGGCACTCGGCTGGAAACACCATATATTTT.

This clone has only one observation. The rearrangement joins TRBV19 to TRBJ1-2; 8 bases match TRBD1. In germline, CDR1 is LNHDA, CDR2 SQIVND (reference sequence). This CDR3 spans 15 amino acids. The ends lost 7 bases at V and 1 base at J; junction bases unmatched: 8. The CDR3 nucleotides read TGTGCCAGTACCCTATCGACAGGGGTTAACTATGGCTACACCTTC. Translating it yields CASTLSTGVNYGYTF.

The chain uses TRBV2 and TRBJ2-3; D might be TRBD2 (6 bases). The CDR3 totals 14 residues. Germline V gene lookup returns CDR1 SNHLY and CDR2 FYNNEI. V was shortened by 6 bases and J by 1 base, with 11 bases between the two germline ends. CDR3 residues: CASSSLAGTDTQYF. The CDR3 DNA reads TGTGCCAGCAGCTCACTAGCAGGCACAGATACGCAGTATTTT.

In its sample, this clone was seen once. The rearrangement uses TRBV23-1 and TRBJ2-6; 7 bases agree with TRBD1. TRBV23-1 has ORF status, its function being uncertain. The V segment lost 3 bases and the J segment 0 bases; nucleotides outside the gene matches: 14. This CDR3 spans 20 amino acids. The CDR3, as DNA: TGCGCCAGCAGTCAGGAGGAAAGGGACAGCCCAAGCTCTGGGGCCAACGTCCTGACTTTC. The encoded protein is CASSQEERDSPSSGANVLTF.

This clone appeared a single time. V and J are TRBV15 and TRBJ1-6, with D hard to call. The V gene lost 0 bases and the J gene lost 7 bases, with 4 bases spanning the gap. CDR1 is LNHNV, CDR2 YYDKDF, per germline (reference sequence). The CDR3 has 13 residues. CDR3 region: CATSREENSPLHF. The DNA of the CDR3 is TGTGCCACCAGCAGAGAGGAGAATTCACCCCTCCACTTT.

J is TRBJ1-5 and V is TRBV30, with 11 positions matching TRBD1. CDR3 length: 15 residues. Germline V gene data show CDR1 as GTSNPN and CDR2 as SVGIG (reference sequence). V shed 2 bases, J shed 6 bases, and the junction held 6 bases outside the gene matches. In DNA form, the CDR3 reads TGTGCCTGGAGTCGCGGGACAGGGGGAGGTCAGCCCCAGCATTTT. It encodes CAWSRGTGGGQPQHF.

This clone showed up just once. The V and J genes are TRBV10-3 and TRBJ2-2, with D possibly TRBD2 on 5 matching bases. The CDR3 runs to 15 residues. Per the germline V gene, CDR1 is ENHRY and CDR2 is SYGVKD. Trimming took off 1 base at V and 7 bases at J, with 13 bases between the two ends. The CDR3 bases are TGTGCCATCAGTGAGTACGAAGGTGGACTCGGGGAGCTGTTTTTT. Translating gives CAISEYEGGLGELFF.